The present T cell receptor beta chain was sequenced within a study of blood T cells in healthy people across ages. The ends were cut back, 2 bases at V and 4 bases at J, with 17 bases in the middle. The V gene's germline CDR1 is KGHSH and CDR2 LQKENI. This CDR3 spans 16 amino acids. A second PCR, run for about 6 to 11 cycles, used a sample-barcoded 5' primer plus a J-beta primer mix. TCRdb passed the 5' RACE reads through MiXCR, listing each CDR3 protein once. The table includes around 1,900,000 distinct CDR3 sequences, more than 35% detected once. The chain couples TRBV18 to TRBJ1-1, with a weak D call TRBD1 (5 bases). What was sequenced was blood. This TCR was recovered from a human donor in good health. Here the CDR3 DNA reads TGTGCCAGCTCACCAGGGACCCCCGGATCCGGCACTGAAGCTTTCTTT. Its translation is CASSPGTPGSGTEAFF. Using reference TRBV18 and TRBJ1-1 for the parts outside the CDR3, the full variable domain is NAGVMQNPRHLVRRRGQEARLRCSPMKGHSHVYWYRQLPEEGLKFMVYLQKENIIDESGMPKERFSAEFPKEGPSILRIQQVVRGDSAAYFCASSPGTPGSGTEAFFGQGTRLTVV.